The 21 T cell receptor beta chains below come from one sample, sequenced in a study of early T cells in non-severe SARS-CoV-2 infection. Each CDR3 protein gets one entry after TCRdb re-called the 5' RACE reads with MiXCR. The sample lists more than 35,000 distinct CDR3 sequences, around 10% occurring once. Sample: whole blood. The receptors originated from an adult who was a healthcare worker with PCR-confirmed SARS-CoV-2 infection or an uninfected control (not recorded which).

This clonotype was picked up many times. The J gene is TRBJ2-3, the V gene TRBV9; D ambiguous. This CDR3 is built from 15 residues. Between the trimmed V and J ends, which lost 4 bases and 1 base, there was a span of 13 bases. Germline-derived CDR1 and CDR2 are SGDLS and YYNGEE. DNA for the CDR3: TGTGCCAGCAGCCCCTGGAAGTCGGGCACAGATACGCAGTATTTT. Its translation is CASSPWKSGTDTQYF.

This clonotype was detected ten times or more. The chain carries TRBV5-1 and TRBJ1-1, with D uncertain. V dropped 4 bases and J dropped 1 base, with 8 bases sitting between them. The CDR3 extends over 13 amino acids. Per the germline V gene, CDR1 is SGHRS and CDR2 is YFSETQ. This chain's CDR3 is CASSIRKNTEAFF. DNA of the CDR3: TGCGCCAGCAGCATTCGGAAGAACACTGAAGCTTTCTTT. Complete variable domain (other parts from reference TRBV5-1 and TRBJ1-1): KAGVTQTPRYLIKTRGQQVTLSCSPISGHRSVSWYQQTPGQGLQFLFEYFSETQRNKGNFPGRFSGRQFSNSRSEMNVSTLELGDSALYLCASSIRKNTEAFFGQGTRLTVV.

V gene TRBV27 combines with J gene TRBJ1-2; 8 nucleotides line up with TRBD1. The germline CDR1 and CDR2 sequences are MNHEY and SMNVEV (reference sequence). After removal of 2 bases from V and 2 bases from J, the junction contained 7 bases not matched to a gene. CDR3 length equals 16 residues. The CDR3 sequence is CASSLKGRGPNYGYTF. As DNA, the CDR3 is TGTGCCAGCAGTTTAAAGGGCAGGGGGCCAAACTATGGCTACACCTTC.

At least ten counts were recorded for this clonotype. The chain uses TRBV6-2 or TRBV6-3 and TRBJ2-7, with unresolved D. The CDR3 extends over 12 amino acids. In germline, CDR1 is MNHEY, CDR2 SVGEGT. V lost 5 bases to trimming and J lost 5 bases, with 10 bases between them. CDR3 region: CASSQQSNEQYF. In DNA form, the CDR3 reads TGTGCCAGCAGTCAACAGAGCAACGAGCAGTACTTC.

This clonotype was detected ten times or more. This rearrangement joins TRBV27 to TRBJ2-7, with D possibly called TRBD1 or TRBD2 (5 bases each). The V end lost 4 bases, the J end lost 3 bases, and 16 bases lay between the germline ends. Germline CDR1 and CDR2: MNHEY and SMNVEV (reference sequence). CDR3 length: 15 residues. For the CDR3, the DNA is TGTGCCAGCAGTTCCCCGGGGCAGAAAAACTACGAGCAGTACTTC. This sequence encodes CASSSPGQKNYEQYF.

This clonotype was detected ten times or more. The CDR3 nucleotides read TGTGCCAGCAGCATCCGGACAGGGTTTCCCGGGGAGCTGTTTTTT. Translation: CASSIRTGFPGELFF. The rearrangement links TRBV5-4 to TRBJ2-2; 8 nucleotides align to TRBD1. The CDR3 covers 15 residues. V shed 4 bases and J 6 bases; nucleotides not matched to a gene: 8. Germline V gene data show CDR1 as SGHNT and CDR2 as YYREEE (reference sequence).

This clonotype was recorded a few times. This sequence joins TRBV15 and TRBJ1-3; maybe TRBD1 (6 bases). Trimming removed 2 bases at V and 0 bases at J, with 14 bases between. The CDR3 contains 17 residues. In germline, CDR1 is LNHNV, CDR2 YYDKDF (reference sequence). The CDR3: CATSRITGRYSGNTIYF. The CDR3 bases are TGTGCCACCAGCAGAATTACAGGGAGATACTCTGGAAACACCATATATTTT.

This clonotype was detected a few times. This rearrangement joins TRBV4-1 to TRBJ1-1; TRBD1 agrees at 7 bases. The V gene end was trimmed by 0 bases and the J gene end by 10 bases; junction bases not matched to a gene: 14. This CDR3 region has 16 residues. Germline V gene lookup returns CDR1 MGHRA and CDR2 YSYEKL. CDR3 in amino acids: CASSQEGATGLYPAFF. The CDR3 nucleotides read TGCGCCAGCAGCCAAGAGGGCGCGACAGGGTTATACCCAGCTTTCTTT.

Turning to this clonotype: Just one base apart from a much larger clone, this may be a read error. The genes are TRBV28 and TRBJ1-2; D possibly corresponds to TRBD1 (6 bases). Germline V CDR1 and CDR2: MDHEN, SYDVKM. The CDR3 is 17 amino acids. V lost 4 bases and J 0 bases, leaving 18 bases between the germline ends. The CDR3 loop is CASSSMAGDSSNYGYTF. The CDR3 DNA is TGTGCCAGCAGTTCGATGGCAGGGGATTCCTCTAACTATGGCTACACCTTC.

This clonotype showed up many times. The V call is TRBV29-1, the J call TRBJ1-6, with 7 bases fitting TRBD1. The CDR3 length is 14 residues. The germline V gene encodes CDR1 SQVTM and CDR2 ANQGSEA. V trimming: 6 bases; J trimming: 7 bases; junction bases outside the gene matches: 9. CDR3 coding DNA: TGCAGCGTGAGAGCCGGGACAGCAAATTCACCCCTCCACTTT. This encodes CSVRAGTANSPLHF.

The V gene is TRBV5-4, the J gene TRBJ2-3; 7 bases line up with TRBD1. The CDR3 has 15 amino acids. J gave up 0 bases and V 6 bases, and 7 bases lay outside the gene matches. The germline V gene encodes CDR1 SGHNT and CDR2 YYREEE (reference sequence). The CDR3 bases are TGTGCCAGCAAATTTGGCAGGGGGAGCACAGATACGCAGTATTTT. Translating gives CASKFGRGSTDTQYF.

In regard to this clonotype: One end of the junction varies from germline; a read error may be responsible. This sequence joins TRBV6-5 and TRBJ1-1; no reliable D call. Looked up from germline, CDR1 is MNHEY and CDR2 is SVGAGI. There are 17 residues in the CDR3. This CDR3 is CANSFTSPGFRVTEAFF. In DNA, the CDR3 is TGTGCCAACAGTTTCACCAGCCCCGGGTTTCGTGTAACTGAAGCTTTCTTT.

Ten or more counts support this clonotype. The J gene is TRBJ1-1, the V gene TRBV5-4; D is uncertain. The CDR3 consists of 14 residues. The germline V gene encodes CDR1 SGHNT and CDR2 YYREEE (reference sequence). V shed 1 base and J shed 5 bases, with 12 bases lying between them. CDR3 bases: TGTGCCAGCAGCTTGACTTCAATGAGGACTGAAGCTTTCTTT. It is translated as CASSLTSMRTEAFF.

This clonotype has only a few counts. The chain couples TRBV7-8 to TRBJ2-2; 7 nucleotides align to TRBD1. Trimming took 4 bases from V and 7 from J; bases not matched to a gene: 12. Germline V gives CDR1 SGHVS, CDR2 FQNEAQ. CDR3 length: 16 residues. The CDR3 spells CASSSGTALGSGELFF. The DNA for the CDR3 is TGTGCCAGCAGCTCCGGGACAGCCTTGGGAAGCGGGGAGCTGTTTTTT.

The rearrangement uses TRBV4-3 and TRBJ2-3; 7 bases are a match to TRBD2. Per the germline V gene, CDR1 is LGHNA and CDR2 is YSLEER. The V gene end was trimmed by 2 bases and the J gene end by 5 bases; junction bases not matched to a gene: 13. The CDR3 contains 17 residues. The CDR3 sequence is CASSQWPSGLREDTQYF. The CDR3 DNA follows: TGCGCCAGCAGCCAATGGCCTAGCGGACTTCGGGAAGATACGCAGTATTTT.

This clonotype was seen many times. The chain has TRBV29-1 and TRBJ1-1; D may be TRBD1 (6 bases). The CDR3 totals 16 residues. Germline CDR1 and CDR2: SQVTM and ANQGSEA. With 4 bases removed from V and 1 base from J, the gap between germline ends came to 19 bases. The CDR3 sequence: CSVAWGGHGPNTEAFF. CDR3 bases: TGCAGCGTTGCTTGGGGGGGACACGGACCGAACACTGAAGCTTTCTTT.

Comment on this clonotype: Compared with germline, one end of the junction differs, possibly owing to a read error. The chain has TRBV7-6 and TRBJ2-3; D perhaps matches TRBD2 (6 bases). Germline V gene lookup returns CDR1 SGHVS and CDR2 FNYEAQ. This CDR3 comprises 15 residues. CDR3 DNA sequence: TGTGCCAGCAGCTTAGCCGGGCCAAGGCGGGATACGCGGTATTTT. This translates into CASSLAGPRRDTRYF.

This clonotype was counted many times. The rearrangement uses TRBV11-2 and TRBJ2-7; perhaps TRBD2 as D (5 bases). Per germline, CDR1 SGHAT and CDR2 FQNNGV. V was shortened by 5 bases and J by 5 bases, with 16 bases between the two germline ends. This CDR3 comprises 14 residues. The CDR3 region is CASSVRWISDEQYF. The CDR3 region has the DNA TGTGCCAGCAGCGTCCGATGGATTAGCGACGAGCAGTACTTC.

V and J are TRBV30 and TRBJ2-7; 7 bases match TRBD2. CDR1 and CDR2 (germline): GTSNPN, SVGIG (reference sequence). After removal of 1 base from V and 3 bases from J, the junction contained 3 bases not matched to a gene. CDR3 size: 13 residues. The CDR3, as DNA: TGTGCCTGGAGTGGGGCTAGCGGCTACGAGCAGTACTTC. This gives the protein CAWSGASGYEQYF. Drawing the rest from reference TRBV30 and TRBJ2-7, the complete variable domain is SQTIHQWPATLVQPVGSPLSLECTVEGTSNPNLYWYRQAAGRGLQLLFYSVGIGQISSEVPQNLSASRPQDRQFILSSKKLLLSDSGFYLCAWSGASGYEQYFGPGTRLTVT.

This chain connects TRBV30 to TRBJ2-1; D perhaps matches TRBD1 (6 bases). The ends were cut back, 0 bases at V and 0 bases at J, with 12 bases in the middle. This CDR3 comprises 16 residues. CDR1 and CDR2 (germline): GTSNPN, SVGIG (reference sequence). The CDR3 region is CAWSVNQGPSYNEQFF. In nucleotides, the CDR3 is TGTGCCTGGAGTGTCAATCAGGGGCCCTCCTACAATGAGCAGTTCTTC.

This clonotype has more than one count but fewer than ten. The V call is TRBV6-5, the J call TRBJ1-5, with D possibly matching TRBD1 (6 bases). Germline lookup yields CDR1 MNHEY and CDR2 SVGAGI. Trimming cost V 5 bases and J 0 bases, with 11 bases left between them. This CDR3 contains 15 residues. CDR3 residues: CASSMDSYSNQPQHF. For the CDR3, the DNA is TGTGCCAGCAGTATGGACAGCTATAGCAATCAGCCCCAGCATTTT.